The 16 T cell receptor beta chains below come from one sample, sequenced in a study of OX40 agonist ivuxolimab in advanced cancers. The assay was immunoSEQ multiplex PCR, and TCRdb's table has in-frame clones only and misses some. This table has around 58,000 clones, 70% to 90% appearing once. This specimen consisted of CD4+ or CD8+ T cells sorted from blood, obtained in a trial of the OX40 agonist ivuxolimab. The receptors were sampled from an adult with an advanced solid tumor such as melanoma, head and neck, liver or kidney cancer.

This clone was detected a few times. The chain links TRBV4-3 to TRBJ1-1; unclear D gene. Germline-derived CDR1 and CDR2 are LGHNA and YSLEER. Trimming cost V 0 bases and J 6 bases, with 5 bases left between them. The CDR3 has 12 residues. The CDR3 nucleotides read TGCGCCAGCAGCCAAGATATGGCTGAAGCTTTCTTT. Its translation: CASSQDMAEAFF.

The CDR3: CASSPPDINSPLHF. DNA for the CDR3: TGTGCCAGCAGTCCCCCGGACATTAATTCACCCCTCCACTTT. The chain is built from TRBV28 and TRBJ1-6, with D possibly TRBD1 on 5 matching bases. CDR3 length: 14 residues. The ends were cut back, 5 bases at V and 6 bases at J, with 11 bases in the middle. Germline loops: CDR1 MDHEN, CDR2 SYDVKM.

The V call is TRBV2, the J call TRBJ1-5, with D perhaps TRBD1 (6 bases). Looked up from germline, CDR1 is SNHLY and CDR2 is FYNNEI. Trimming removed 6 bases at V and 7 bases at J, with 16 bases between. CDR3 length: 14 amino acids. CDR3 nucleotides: TGTGCCAGCAGACCTGGGACACTAAAGCAGCCCCAGCATTTT. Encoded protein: CASRPGTLKQPQHF.

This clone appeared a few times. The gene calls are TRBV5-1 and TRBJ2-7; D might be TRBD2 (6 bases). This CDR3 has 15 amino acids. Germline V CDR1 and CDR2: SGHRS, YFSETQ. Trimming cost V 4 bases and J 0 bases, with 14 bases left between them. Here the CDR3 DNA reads TGCGCCAGCAGCCCAGCCGAGGGACTCTCCTACGAGCAGTACTTC. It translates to CASSPAEGLSYEQYF.

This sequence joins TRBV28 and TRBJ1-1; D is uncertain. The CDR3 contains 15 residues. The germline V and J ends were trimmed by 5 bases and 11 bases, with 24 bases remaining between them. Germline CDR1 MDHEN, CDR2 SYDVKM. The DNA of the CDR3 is TGTGCCAGCAGTCCTACACTGCGGTGGGATGACGACGCTTTCTTT. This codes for CASSPTLRWDDDAFF.

The CDR3, as DNA: TGTGCCAGCAGGTCAGGAACAGAAGAGACCCAGTACTTC. It translates to CASRSGTEETQYF. The gene calls are TRBV9 and TRBJ2-5; D ambiguous. The germline V and J ends were trimmed by 5 bases and 3 bases, with 11 bases remaining between them. Germline CDR1 reads SGDLS; CDR2 reads YYNGEE. The CDR3 sequence is 13 residues long.

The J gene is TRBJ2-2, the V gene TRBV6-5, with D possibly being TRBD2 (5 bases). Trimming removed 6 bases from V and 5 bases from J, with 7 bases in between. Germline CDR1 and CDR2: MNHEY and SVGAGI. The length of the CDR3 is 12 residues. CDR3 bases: TGTGCCAGCAGAGGACTTACCGGGGAGCTGTTTTTT. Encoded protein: CASRGLTGELFF.

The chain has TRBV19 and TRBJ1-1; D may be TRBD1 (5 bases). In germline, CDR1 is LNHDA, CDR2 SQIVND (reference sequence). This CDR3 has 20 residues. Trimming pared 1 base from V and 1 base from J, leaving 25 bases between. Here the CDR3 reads CASSIGRARVSLGENTEAFF. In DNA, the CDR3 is TGTGCCAGTAGTATAGGCCGGGCCAGGGTAAGTCTCGGGGAGAACACTGAAGCTTTCTTT.

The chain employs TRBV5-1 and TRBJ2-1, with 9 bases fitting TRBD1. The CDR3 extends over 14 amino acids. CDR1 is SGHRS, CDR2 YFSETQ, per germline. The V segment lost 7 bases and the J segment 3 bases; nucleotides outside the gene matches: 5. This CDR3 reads CASVPGQGYNEQFF. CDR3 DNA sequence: TGCGCCAGCGTTCCGGGACAGGGCTACAATGAGCAGTTCTTC.

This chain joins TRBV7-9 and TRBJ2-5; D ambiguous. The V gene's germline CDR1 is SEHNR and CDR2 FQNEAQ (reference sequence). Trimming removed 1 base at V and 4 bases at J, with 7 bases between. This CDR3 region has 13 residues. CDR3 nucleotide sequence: TGTGCCAGCAGCTTAGTTTCGCTAGAGACCCAGTACTTC. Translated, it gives CASSLVSLETQYF.

Here the CDR3 DNA reads TGTGCCAGCAGTCTAGTGGGGGGCGAGCCAGATACGCAGTATTTT. The encoded protein is CASSLVGGEPDTQYF. The chain employs TRBV6-6 and TRBJ2-3, with D perhaps matching TRBD1 or TRBD2 (6 bases each). The CDR3 runs to 15 residues. V lost 5 bases, J lost 4 bases, and 16 bases lay in between. Germline V lookup: CDR1 MNHNY, CDR2 SVGAGI (reference sequence).

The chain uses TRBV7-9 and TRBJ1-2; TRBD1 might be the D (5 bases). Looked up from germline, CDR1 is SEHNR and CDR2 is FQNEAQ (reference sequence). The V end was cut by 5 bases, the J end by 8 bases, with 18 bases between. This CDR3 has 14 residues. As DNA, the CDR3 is TGTGCCAGCAGCGGGGCCAGGGTGGGTGACGGCTACACCTTC. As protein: CASSGARVGDGYTF.

CDR3 loop: CASSFTPGGQTYGYTF. The DNA for the CDR3 is TGTGCCAGCAGTTTCACTCCCGGGGGGCAAACCTATGGCTACACCTTC. The chain is built from TRBV7-8 and TRBJ1-2; D perhaps matches TRBD1 (6 bases). The CDR3 spans 16 residues. Trimming shortened V by 6 bases and J by 4 bases, and 21 bases separated the two germline ends. Looked up from germline, CDR1 is SGHVS and CDR2 is FQNEAQ.

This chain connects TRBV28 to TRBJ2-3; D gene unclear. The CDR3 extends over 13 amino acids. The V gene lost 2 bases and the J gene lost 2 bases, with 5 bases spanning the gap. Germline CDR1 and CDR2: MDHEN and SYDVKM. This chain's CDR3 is CASSLGITDTQYF. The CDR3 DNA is TGTGCCAGCAGTTTAGGCATCACAGATACGCAGTATTTT. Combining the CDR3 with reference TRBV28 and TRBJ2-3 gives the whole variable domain DVKVTQSSRYLVKRTGEKVFLECVQDMDHENMFWYRQDPGLGLRLIYFSYDVKMKEKGDIPEGYSVSREKKERFSLILESASTNQTSMYLCASSLGITDTQYFGPGTRLTVL.

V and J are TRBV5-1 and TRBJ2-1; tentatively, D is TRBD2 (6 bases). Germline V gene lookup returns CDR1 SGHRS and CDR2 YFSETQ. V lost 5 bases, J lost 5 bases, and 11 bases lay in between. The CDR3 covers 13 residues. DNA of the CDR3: TGCGCCAGCAGGTGGGGGGTTAACAATGAGCAGTTCTTC. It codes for CASRWGVNNEQFF.

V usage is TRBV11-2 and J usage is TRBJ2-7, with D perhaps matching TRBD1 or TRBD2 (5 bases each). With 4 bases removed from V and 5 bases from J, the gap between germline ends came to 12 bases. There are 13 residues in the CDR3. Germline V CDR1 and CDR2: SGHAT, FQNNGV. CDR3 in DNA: TGTGCCAGCAGCTGGGACGTGCGGGACGAGCAGTACTTC. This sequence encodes CASSWDVRDEQYF.